This T cell receptor beta chain was retrieved from a study of vaccination effects on CD4 cells after COVID-19. TCRdb's table, derived via immunoSEQ multiplex PCR, lists solely in-frame clones and lacks some. The sample holds tens of thousands of clones; more than 70% are singletons and the top ten take over 35%. This clone was picked up one time. Its cognate antigen is unknown. The junction and the germline gene differ at one end; a read error may be behind it. Per germline, CDR1 GTSNPN and CDR2 SVGIG (reference sequence). The CDR3 has 11 residues. ViraFEST assay sequencing came after antigen-specific CD4+ T cells were expanded with viral peptide pools. Following 10 days of culture, CD4+ T cells were isolated. SARS-CoV-2 infected the person between March and December 2020, as confirmed by PCR. Culturing of more than 1.5 million PBMC per well took place with around 9 IU/ml IL-2 and around 10 ug/ml peptides.

This sequence originates from a human donor who had a prior SARS-CoV-2 infection. The sequenced sample was CD4+ T cells from PBMCs cultured with a peptide pool, obtained before COVID-19 vaccination. The rearrangement joins TRBV30 to TRBJ2-3, with D possibly being TRBD1 (6 bases). The DNA of the CDR3 is TGTGCCTGGAGGCGGACAGTTACGCAGTATTTT. Its protein is CAWRRTVTQYF.